This entry is about one T cell receptor beta chain. The antigen is not known. It is likely a read error, because the conserved phenylalanine at the end of the CDR3 is missing. General study results and limits: Whole repertoires were not studied in the larger cohort, only one V-J beta rearrangement.

Full-length variable regions came from constant-region reverse primers plus semi-nested Nested Universal Primer A PCR. TCRdb independently ran MiXCR on the 5' RACE reads; one entry per CDR3 protein. The top ten hold about 2.3% of the sample, which has 60,000 to 65,000 distinct CDR3 sequences, about 31% seen once. Germline V gene lookup returns CDR1 DFQATT and CDR2 SNEGSKA (reference sequence). V gave up 3 bases and J gave up 8 bases; unmatched junction bases: 14. The CDR3 runs to 15 residues. The rearrangement joins TRBV20-1 to TRBJ1-1, with TRBD1 matching 8 bases. This TCR was recovered from a female donor with breast cancer. Sequencing was carried out using tumor-infiltrating naive CD4+ T cells sorted from the breast tumor. The subset denotes: naive CD4+ T cells, CD4+CD45RA+CD25-. CDR3 bases: TGCAGTGCTAGCAGGACAGGGCGTATCTCTGGGGAAGCTTTCTGT. Its translation: CSASRTGRISGEAFC.